The 23 T cell receptor beta chains below were found in one sample sequenced in a study of immune evolution from preneoplasia to lung adenocarcinoma. Libraries were prepared by immunoSEQ multiplex PCR; TCRdb keeps only in-frame clonotypes and omits some of them. The sample shows around 9,100 clones, roughly four fifths of them seen only once. Material: FFPE lung adenocarcinoma in situ tissue. The receptors shown here come from a person aged 65 to 79 with lung adenocarcinoma.

V usage is TRBV6-5 and J usage is TRBJ2-1; a weak D match, TRBD2 (5 bases). From germline, CDR1 is MNHEY and CDR2 SVGAGI. Between the trimmed V and J ends, which lost 10 bases and 10 bases, there was a span of 14 bases. The CDR3 sequence is 11 residues long. CDR3 amino acids: CATGEGGEQFF. CDR3 in DNA: TGTGCCACCGGGGAAGGCGGAGAGCAGTTCTTC.

This sequence joins TRBV6-6 and TRBJ2-1; no reliable D call. Germline CDR1 MNHNY, CDR2 SVGAGI (reference sequence). This CDR3 spans 12 amino acids. The V and J ends lost 5 bases and 8 bases respectively, with 10 bases between them. The CDR3 coding sequence is TGTGCCAGCAGTCGAAAGGGCGATGAGCAGTTCTTC. This gives the protein CASSRKGDEQFF.

For the CDR3, the DNA is TGTGCCAGCAGCTTGGGGGTGCGATCGGAAAAACTGTTTTTT. Residues: CASSLGVRSEKLFF. The genes are TRBV5-4 and TRBJ1-4; unclear D gene. This CDR3 contains 14 residues. Germline CDR1 is SGHNT and CDR2 is YYREEE (reference sequence). Trimming took off 0 bases at V and 8 bases at J, with 11 bases between the two ends.

This clone was observed once. The gene calls are TRBV11-3 and TRBJ1-2; TRBD1 might be the D (6 bases). The CDR3 has 16 amino acids. Germline-derived CDR1 and CDR2 are SGHNT and YENEEA. Between the trimmed V and J ends, which lost 4 bases and 0 bases, there was a span of 15 bases. CDR3 amino acids: CASSSLRDTSNYGYTF. The CDR3 region has the DNA TGTGCCAGCAGCTCTCTACGGGACACATCTAACTATGGCTACACCTTC.

The chain has TRBV5-8 and TRBJ1-1; D not resolved. V lost 4 bases and J 0 bases, leaving 13 bases between the germline ends. Germline V lookup: CDR1 SGHTS, CDR2 YDEGEE. The CDR3 is 15 amino acids. The CDR3 region is CASSTPPAVNTEAFF. The CDR3 DNA is TGTGCCAGCAGCACCCCCCCAGCGGTGAACACTGAAGCTTTCTTT.

The rearrangement joins TRBV11-1 to TRBJ1-5, with 8 bases fitting TRBD1. The CDR3 loop spans 15 amino acids. J gave up 1 base and V 1 base, and 0 bases lay outside the gene matches. The germline CDR1 and CDR2 sequences are SGHAT and FQDESV (reference sequence). DNA for the CDR3: TGTGCCAGCAGCTTAGGGACAGGGAGCAATCAGCCCCAGCATTTT. It yields the protein CASSLGTGSNQPQHF.

J is TRBJ1-5 and V is TRBV2, with D maybe TRBD1 (6 bases). Trimming shortened V by 6 bases and J by 5 bases, and 14 bases separated the two germline ends. Germline V gene data show CDR1 as SNHLY and CDR2 as FYNNEI. This CDR3 has 14 residues. CDR3 in DNA: TGTGCCAGCAGGCGGGGACATAAGGATCAGCCCCAGCATTTT. Protein product: CASRRGHKDQPQHF.

V gene TRBV4-1 combines with J gene TRBJ1-1, with 8 bases lining up with TRBD1. V was clipped by 3 bases and J by 1 base; unmatched bases: 13. The CDR3 runs to 18 residues. CDR1 and CDR2 from the germline V gene are MGHRA and YSYEKL. The CDR3 region is CASSHIIIRDRRNTEAFF. The CDR3 DNA reads as TGCGCCAGCAGCCACATAATAATCCGGGACAGGAGGAACACTGAAGCTTTCTTT.

The chain employs TRBV6-6 and TRBJ1-2; weak D call: TRBD1 (5 bases). CDR3 size: 13 residues. The germline gives CDR1 MNHNY, CDR2 SVGAGI (reference sequence). Trimming took 5 bases from V and 5 from J, leaving 12 bases between them. The CDR3 protein is CASSPDGGYGYTF. The CDR3 nucleotides read TGTGCCAGCAGTCCGGATGGGGGTTATGGCTACACCTTC.

This clone was detected only a few times. J is TRBJ2-2 and V is TRBV18; D may correspond to TRBD1 or TRBD2 (5 bases each). Trimming removed 0 bases at V and 6 bases at J, with 11 bases between. The V gene's germline CDR1 is KGHSH and CDR2 LQKENI. This CDR3 region has 15 residues. CDR3 sequence: CASSPPYQGPGELFF. The CDR3, as DNA: TGTGCCAGCTCACCACCCTACCAGGGACCCGGGGAGCTGTTTTTT.

This chain connects TRBV9 to TRBJ2-3; no clear D. There are 13 residues in the CDR3. Germline V CDR1 and CDR2: SGDLS, YYNGEE. V was clipped by 0 bases and J by 2 bases, with 4 bases between them. The CDR3 region is CASSVEFTDTQYF. DNA of the CDR3: TGTGCCAGCAGCGTAGAATTCACAGATACGCAGTATTTT.

The J gene is TRBJ1-2, the V gene TRBV4-1; unclear D gene. CDR1 and CDR2 from the germline V gene are MGHRA and YSYEKL. Trimming removed 4 bases at V and 4 bases at J, with 16 bases between. The CDR3 is 15 residues long. The CDR3 coding sequence is TGCGCCAGCAGCCCCAGCCCCGGGAGCACCTATGGCTACACCTTC. Residues: CASSPSPGSTYGYTF.

The chain recombines TRBV4-2 with TRBJ1-1; 9 bases match TRBD1. Germline trimming cut 0 bases from V and 2 bases from J; bases unmatched to any gene: 7. In germline, CDR1 is LGHNA, CDR2 YNFKEQ. The CDR3 has 17 amino acids. The CDR3 bases are TGTGCCAGCAGCCAAGACCCACAGGGGGCCGGTAACACTGAAGCTTTCTTT. Protein sequence: CASSQDPQGAGNTEAFF.

J is TRBJ2-2 and V is TRBV11-1, with TRBD2 matching 7 bases. From germline, CDR1 is SGHAT and CDR2 FQDESV (reference sequence). The CDR3 totals 14 residues. J was trimmed by 8 bases and V by 9 bases; bases with no gene match: 12. The CDR3 DNA reads as TGTGCCAGGGCGGGGGAGGCCACCGGGGGGGAGCTGTTTTTT. As protein: CARAGEATGGELFF.

The chain carries TRBV5-1 and TRBJ1-2, with 11 positions matching TRBD1. The CDR3 length is 13 residues. CDR1 and CDR2 from the germline V gene are SGHRS and YFSETQ. Losses at the gene ends were 4 bases for V and 8 bases for J; bases not matched to a gene: 4. CDR3 residues: CASSEGTGGGYTF. Here the CDR3 DNA reads TGCGCCAGCAGCGAGGGGACAGGGGGAGGCTACACCTTC.

The chain couples TRBV27 to TRBJ1-3; D uncertain. Trimming shortened V by 2 bases and J by 7 bases, and 12 bases separated the two germline ends. CDR1 and CDR2 (germline): MNHEY, SMNVEV (reference sequence). The CDR3 extends over 14 amino acids. The CDR3 DNA reads TGTGCCAGCAGTTTAAACGGGATGCGGAACACCATATATTTT. Encoded protein: CASSLNGMRNTIYF.

CDR3 amino acids: CAWSLWGTTGKETQYF. The CDR3 DNA is TGTGCCTGGAGCCTCTGGGGGACTACGGGGAAAGAGACCCAGTACTTC. The chain recombines TRBV30 with TRBJ2-5; 7 bases are a match to TRBD2. CDR3 length: 16 residues. In germline, CDR1 is GTSNPN, CDR2 SVGIG (reference sequence). The V gene end was trimmed by 3 bases and the J gene end by 3 bases; junction bases not matched to a gene: 13.

This chain joins TRBV5-5 and TRBJ1-4; D not resolved. CDR1 is SGHKS and CDR2 is YYEKEE in the germline V gene (reference sequence). This CDR3 has 14 residues. V gave up 0 bases and J gave up 4 bases, with 7 bases separating them. The CDR3 sequence: CASSLAAYNEKLFF. The CDR3 DNA reads as TGTGCCAGCAGCTTGGCAGCTTATAATGAAAAACTGTTTTTT.

Here the CDR3 DNA reads TGTGCCAGCAGTTTATGGGACAGGGGGAACTATGGCTACACCTTC. This sequence encodes CASSLWDRGNYGYTF. The genes are TRBV28 and TRBJ1-2, with 10 nucleotides matching TRBD1. The CDR3 has 15 residues. The ends lost 0 bases at V and 2 bases at J; junction bases unmatched: 0. Germline V CDR1 and CDR2: MDHEN, SYDVKM.

V is TRBV28 and J is TRBJ1-2, with TRBD1 identical over 7 bases. V was pared by 5 bases and J by 6 bases, with 15 bases of the junction left unmatched. Germline-derived CDR1 and CDR2 are MDHEN and SYDVKM. There are 16 residues in the CDR3. CDR3 DNA sequence: TGTGCCAGCAGTCCCCACGTCCCCGACAGGGCTAATGGCTACACCTTC. Encoded protein: CASSPHVPDRANGYTF.

The chain links TRBV14 to TRBJ2-3; TRBD2 matches at 8 bases. Germline lookup yields CDR1 SGHDN and CDR2 FVKESK. With 1 base clipped from V and 2 bases from J, the junction kept 5 bases outside the gene matches. The CDR3 has 16 residues. The DNA of the CDR3 is TGTGCCAGCAGCCAAGGACGCGGGGGGAACACAGATACGCAGTATTTT. Protein: CASSQGRGGNTDTQYF.

The chain has TRBV11-2 and TRBJ2-1; D gene unclear. The CDR3 loop spans 14 amino acids. V was clipped by 5 bases and J by 10 bases, with 18 bases between them. In germline, CDR1 is SGHAT, CDR2 FQNNGV. CDR3 coding DNA: TGTGCCAGCAGCCAAGATCCCGGGTCCGCCGAGCAGTTCTTC. It encodes CASSQDPGSAEQFF. The entire variable domain, with the rest obtained from reference TRBV11-2 and TRBJ2-1, is as follows: EAGVAQSPRYKIIEKRQSVAFWCNPISGHATLYWYQQILGQGPKLLIQFQNNGVVDDSQLPKDRFSAERLKGVDSTLKIQPAKLEDSAVYLCASSQDPGSAEQFFGPGTRLTVL.

The count of this clone is one. The chain has TRBV5-1 and TRBJ2-5, with 8 bases matching TRBD2. The J segment lost 5 bases and the V segment lost 5 bases, leaving 5 bases of the junction unmatched. Looked up from germline, CDR1 is SGHRS and CDR2 is YFSETQ. CDR3 length equals 13 residues. CDR3 nucleotides: TGCGCCAGCAGACGGGAGGGCGTGGAGACCCAGTACTTC. This codes for CASRREGVETQYF.